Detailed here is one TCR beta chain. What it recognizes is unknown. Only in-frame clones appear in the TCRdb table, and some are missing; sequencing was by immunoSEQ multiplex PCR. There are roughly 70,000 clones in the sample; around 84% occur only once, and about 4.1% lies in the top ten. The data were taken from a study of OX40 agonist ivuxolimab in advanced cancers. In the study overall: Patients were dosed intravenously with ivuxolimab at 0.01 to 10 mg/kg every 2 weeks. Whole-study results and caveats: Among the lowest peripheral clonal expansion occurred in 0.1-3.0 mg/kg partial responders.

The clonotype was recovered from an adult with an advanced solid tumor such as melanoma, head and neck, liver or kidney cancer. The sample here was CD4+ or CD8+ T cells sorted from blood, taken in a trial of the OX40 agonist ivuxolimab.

The CDR3 sequence: CASSPSGTVGIGYTF. CDR3 coding DNA: TGCGCCAGCAGCCCTTCCGGGACAGTAGGTATTGGCTACACCTTC. This sequence joins TRBV5-1 and TRBJ1-2; 7 bases agree with TRBD1. Germline V lookup: CDR1 SGHRS, CDR2 YFSETQ. CDR3 length: 15 amino acids. With V trimmed by 4 bases and J by 7 bases, 13 bases remained unmatched.